This passage covers 15 T cell receptor beta chains from one sample sequenced in a study of shared clonotypes between healthy human individuals. The protocol was immunoSEQ multiplex PCR, while the TCRdb copy is restricted to in-frame clones and leaves out a portion. The sample includes 2 million to 3 million clones, more than 80% seen only once; the top ten take around 0.14%. The sequencing sample was made of naive CD4+ T cells sorted from blood. The subset denotes: CD45RA+ positively selected. The source of these receptors is a man aged 18 to 35 in good health.

This CDR3 reads CASKREKLFF. The CDR3 coding sequence is TGTGCCAGCAAACGGGAAAAACTGTTTTTT. The gene calls are TRBV6-6 and TRBJ1-4; no clear D gene. The CDR3 spans 10 residues. V lost 7 bases, J lost 8 bases, and 5 bases lay in between. In germline, CDR1 is MNHNY, CDR2 SVGAGI (reference sequence).

The chain couples TRBV5-1 to TRBJ2-1, with D possibly being TRBD2 (5 bases). The CDR3 covers 15 residues. With 5 bases removed from V and 6 bases from J, the gap between germline ends came to 18 bases. The germline CDR1 and CDR2 sequences are SGHRS and YFSETQ. CDR3: CASRHSSGISNEQFF. CDR3 DNA: TGCGCCAGCAGACACAGTTCGGGGATCTCCAATGAGCAGTTCTTC.

J is TRBJ1-4 and V is TRBV28; the match to TRBD1 covers 7 bases. This CDR3 is 15 amino acids long. CDR1 and CDR2 from the germline V gene are MDHEN and SYDVKM. Trimming took 2 bases from V and 4 from J; bases not matched to a gene: 4. DNA for the CDR3: TGTGCCAGCAGTTTAGACAGGGCGCGTAATGAAAAACTGTTTTTT. This encodes CASSLDRARNEKLFF.

The chain employs TRBV5-4 and TRBJ2-7; 14 nucleotides match TRBD2. From germline, CDR1 is SGHNT and CDR2 YYREEE (reference sequence). CDR3 length: 17 amino acids. With 3 bases clipped from V and 5 bases from J, the junction kept 10 bases outside the gene matches. The CDR3 DNA reads as TGTGCCAGCAGCTCGGGGGGACTAGCGGGAGTTTACGACGAGCAGTACTTC. The encoded protein is CASSSGGLAGVYDEQYF.

The chain is built from TRBV5-6 and TRBJ2-7; D is ambiguous. CDR1 and CDR2 from the germline V gene are SGHDT and YYEEEE. The CDR3 sequence is 13 residues long. V lost 0 bases and J 3 bases, leaving 7 bases between the germline ends. The CDR3 bases are TGTGCCAGCAGCTTGGCCTTGTACTACGAGCAGTACTTC. It specifies CASSLALYYEQYF.

The rearrangement joins TRBV2 to TRBJ2-3; 7 bases are shared with TRBD1. V shed 7 bases and J 2 bases; nucleotides not matched to a gene: 9. The CDR3 is 15 amino acids. Looked up from germline, CDR1 is SNHLY and CDR2 is FYNNEI. CDR3 sequence (DNA): TGTGCCAGCAAAGAGGGGGCGGAGAACACAGATACGCAGTATTTT. It encodes CASKEGAENTDTQYF. Using reference TRBV2 and TRBJ2-3 for the parts outside the CDR3, the full variable domain is EPEVTQTPSHQVTQMGQEVILRCVPISNHLYFYWYRQILGQKVEFLVSFYNNEISEKSEIFDDQFSVERPDGSNFTLKIRSTKLEDSAMYFCASKEGAENTDTQYFGPGTRLTVL.

CDR3 loop: CASSLRQGADNEQFF. The CDR3 DNA follows: TGTGCCAGCAGCTTACGACAGGGGGCAGACAATGAGCAGTTCTTC. The gene calls are TRBV7-9 and TRBJ2-1; TRBD1 matches at 10 bases. Trimming cost V 2 bases and J 5 bases; bases outside gene matches: 3. The CDR3 runs 15 residues. Per germline, CDR1 SEHNR and CDR2 FQNEAQ (reference sequence).

The V call is TRBV19, the J call TRBJ2-1, with 10 bases lining up with TRBD2. The CDR3 length is 18 residues. CDR1 is LNHDA, CDR2 SQIVND, per germline (reference sequence). After removal of 4 bases from V and 7 bases from J, the junction contained 16 bases not matched to a gene. This chain's CDR3 is CASSKRAGSGGAGNEQFF. The CDR3 DNA sequence: TGTGCCAGTAGTAAGAGGGCGGGCAGCGGGGGGGCTGGGAATGAGCAGTTCTTC.

The chain couples TRBV2 to TRBJ2-1; 14 bases map to TRBD2. The CDR3 loop spans 14 amino acids. Trimming at V came to 6 bases and at J to 12 bases, leaving 7 bases not matched to a gene. Germline loops: CDR1 SNHLY, CDR2 FYNNEI. The CDR3, as DNA: TGTGCCAGCAGACCGGGACTAGCGGGAGTACGGCAGTTCTTC. It specifies CASRPGLAGVRQFF.

As regards this clone: The same CDR3 is also encoded by other DNA sequences in this sample. J is TRBJ2-7 and V is TRBV9; D remains ambiguous. The germline V gene encodes CDR1 SGDLS and CDR2 YYNGEE. The CDR3 has 15 residues. V was clipped by 0 bases and J by 0 bases, with 10 bases between them. CDR3 protein: CASSVDGGSSYEQYF. CDR3 nucleotides: TGTGCCAGCAGCGTAGATGGCGGCAGCTCCTACGAGCAGTACTTC.

This clone appeared a single time. The J gene is TRBJ2-7, the V gene TRBV4-3; possibly TRBD2 for D (6 bases). Trimming removed 0 bases from V and 3 bases from J, with 18 bases in between. The germline gives CDR1 LGHNA, CDR2 YSLEER. The CDR3 spans 17 residues. Here the CDR3 DNA reads TGCGCCAGCAGCCAAGATTTTTTGTCCAGCGGGCTCTACGAGCAGTACTTC. Its translation: CASSQDFLSSGLYEQYF.

This rearrangement joins TRBV30 to TRBJ1-6, with 8 bases lining up with TRBD1. CDR1 GTSNPN and CDR2 SVGIG come from the germline V gene (reference sequence). The ends lost 3 bases at V and 7 bases at J; junction bases unmatched: 5. The CDR3 extends over 14 amino acids. The DNA for the CDR3 is TGTGCCTGGAGAAGGACAGGGATAAATTCACCCCTCCACTTT. Protein sequence: CAWRRTGINSPLHF.

The rearrangement links TRBV6-1 to TRBJ1-4; TRBD1 might be the D (5 bases). CDR1 MNHNS and CDR2 SASEGT come from the germline V gene. The CDR3 has 17 amino acids. Trimming stripped 4 bases from V and 3 bases from J, with 18 bases between. Here the CDR3 DNA reads TGTGCCAGCAGTGGTTGGACGGGGGATGGGGCTAATGAAAAACTGTTTTTT. Its translation is CASSGWTGDGANEKLFF.

The chain links TRBV11-2 to TRBJ1-2; D remains ambiguous. Trimming left V 5 bases short and J 8 bases short, with 21 bases between. Germline CDR1 reads SGHAT; CDR2 reads FQNNGV. The CDR3 contains 15 residues. CDR3 loop: CASSPTRVGERGYTF. The CDR3 DNA is TGTGCCAGCAGCCCTACTAGGGTAGGAGAGCGAGGCTACACCTTC.

This clone came up a few times. This sequence joins TRBV9 and TRBJ2-1, with 9 bases fitting TRBD2. CDR3 length: 16 amino acids. V dropped 0 bases and J dropped 3; count of bases not matched to a gene: 4. Germline V gene data show CDR1 as SGDLS and CDR2 as YYNGEE. The CDR3 reads CASSVGGSGGYNEQFF. The CDR3 coding sequence is TGTGCCAGCAGCGTAGGGGGTAGCGGGGGCTACAATGAGCAGTTCTTC.